This TCR beta chain stems from a study of patients and donors after allogeneic stem cell transplantation. V dropped 1 base and J dropped 4; count of bases not matched to a gene: 12. The CDR3 consists of 18 residues. Germline values: CDR1 MNHNS, CDR2 SASEGT. A single record per CDR3 protein comes from TCRdb applying MiXCR to the RT-PCR reads. This table has about 400,000 distinct CDR3 sequences, more than 15% appearing once. The sequence was collected from a human donor who was either an allogeneic HSCT recipient or a stem cell or donor lymphocyte infusion donor (not recorded which). It is not recorded whose cells these are; they may come from a transplant donor. The specimen was blood, either unsorted or a sorted T cell fraction (not recorded which). This chain uses TRBV6-1 with TRBJ2-7, with TRBD2 matching 11 bases. The DNA for the CDR3 is TGTGCCAGCAGTGAAGTGAAGGGGACTAGCGGTGGGAGGTACGAGCAGTACTTC. Its translation is CASSEVKGTSGGRYEQYF.